This TCR beta chain was observed in a study of control samples from healthy donors and cancer patients. Repertoires were generated with immunoSEQ multiplex PCR, while TCRdb's copy carries only in-frame clones and drops some. The sample lists about 120,000 clones; around nine tenths were seen once. The sequenced material came from blood. This TCR derives from a man aged 25 to 40 in good health.

The CDR3 is CASSSAGVEDTQYF. DNA of the CDR3: TGCGCCAGCAGTAGTGCAGGGGTGGAAGATACGCAGTATTTT. The genes are TRBV10-1 and TRBJ2-3; TRBD1 is a possible D gene (6 bases). Germline values: CDR1 WNHNN, CDR2 SYGVQD (reference sequence). CDR3 length equals 14 residues. Trimming left V 5 bases short and J 5 bases short, with 14 bases between.